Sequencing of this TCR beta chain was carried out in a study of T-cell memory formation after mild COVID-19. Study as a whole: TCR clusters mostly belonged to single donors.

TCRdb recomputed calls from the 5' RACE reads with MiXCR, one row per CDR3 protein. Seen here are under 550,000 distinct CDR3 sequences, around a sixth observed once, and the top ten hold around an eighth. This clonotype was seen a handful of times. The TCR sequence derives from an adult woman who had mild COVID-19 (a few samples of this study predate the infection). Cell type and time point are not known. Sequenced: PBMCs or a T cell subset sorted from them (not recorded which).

The chain's CDR3 is CASSPSSGGYNEQFF. The DNA of the CDR3 is TGCGCCAGCAGCCCATCTAGCGGGGGGTACAATGAGCAGTTCTTC. J is TRBJ2-1 and V is TRBV4-1, with 11 bases matching TRBD2. The ends lost 4 bases at V and 4 bases at J; junction bases unmatched: 3. Germline lookup yields CDR1 MGHRA and CDR2 YSYEKL. The CDR3 loop spans 15 amino acids.